The 10 T cell receptor beta chains below all came from one sample that was sequenced in a study of T cell responses to AZD1222 COVID-19 vaccine. The protocol was immunoSEQ multiplex PCR, while the TCRdb copy is restricted to in-frame clones and leaves out a portion. The table includes 85,000 to 110,000 clones, around 90% detected once. The material was peripheral blood, obtained on day 0 of AZD1222 vaccination. The receptors stem from an adult in good health.

This chain connects TRBV11-1 to TRBJ1-1; no definite D call. Trimming stripped 5 bases from V and 4 bases from J, with 14 bases between. The CDR3 loop spans 14 amino acids. Germline V gene data show CDR1 as SGHAT and CDR2 as FQDESV (reference sequence). For the CDR3, the DNA is TGTGCCAGCAGCACCCAACCCGGGAGCACTGAAGCTTTCTTT. It yields the protein CASSTQPGSTEAFF.

This chain uses TRBV5-1 with TRBJ1-2; D might be TRBD1 (6 bases). The ends were cut back, 4 bases at V and 7 bases at J, with 20 bases in the middle. Germline V gives CDR1 SGHRS, CDR2 YFSETQ. The CDR3 has 15 residues. The DNA for the CDR3 is TGCGCCAGCAGCCTCACCACGATGGACAGCGGTGGCTACACCTTC. Its translation is CASSLTTMDSGGYTF.

The chain is built from TRBV6-1 and TRBJ2-7, with 7 bases identical to TRBD1. The germline CDR1 and CDR2 sequences are MNHNS and SASEGT. CDR3 length: 15 residues. V was pared by 2 bases and J by 0 bases, with 4 bases of the junction left unmatched. The CDR3, as DNA: TGTGCCAGCAGTGAAAGACAGGGAATCTCCTACGAGCAGTACTTC. It is translated as CASSERQGISYEQYF.

The chain's CDR3 is CASSYSHRGGNQPQHF. The CDR3 DNA sequence: TGTGCCAGCAGTTACTCCCACAGGGGGGGCAATCAGCCCCAGCATTTT. This chain links TRBV6-2 or TRBV6-3 with TRBJ1-5; 8 positions match TRBD1. The CDR3 has 16 residues. V was clipped by 0 bases and J by 2 bases; unmatched bases: 3. CDR1 is MNHEY, CDR2 SVGEGT, per germline.

The rearrangement joins TRBV20-1 to TRBJ2-7; D gene uncertain. V lost 4 bases to trimming and J lost 7 bases, with 8 bases between them. CDR1 and CDR2 (germline): DFQATT, SNEGSKA (reference sequence). CDR3 length: 10 amino acids. The CDR3 sequence: CSANYREQYF. In nucleotides, the CDR3 is TGCAGTGCTAACTATAGAGAGCAGTACTTC.

The chain has TRBV14 and TRBJ1-6; D is unclear. This CDR3 is built from 16 residues. Per germline, CDR1 SGHDN and CDR2 FVKESK. V lost 2 bases and J 0 bases, leaving 8 bases between the germline ends. The CDR3 loop reads CASSQILGSYNSPLHF. For the CDR3, the DNA is TGTGCCAGCAGCCAAATCTTGGGCTCCTATAATTCACCCCTCCACTTT.

The chain joins TRBV28 to TRBJ1-2; D ambiguous. Germline values: CDR1 MDHEN, CDR2 SYDVKM. Between the trimmed V and J ends, which lost 4 bases and 8 bases, there was a span of 14 bases. This CDR3 is 13 amino acids long. Written as DNA, the CDR3 is TGTGCCAGCAGTTCCTCCCGGGTGCGGGGCTACACCTTC. It codes for CASSSSRVRGYTF.

In nucleotides, the CDR3 is TGTGCCAGCAGCTTCAGGGGGATAGAGGCTTTCTTT. Residues: CASSFRGIEAFF. The chain couples TRBV11-2 to TRBJ1-1; TRBD1 matches at 7 bases. V was pared by 3 bases and J by 11 bases, with 6 bases of the junction left unmatched. Germline loops: CDR1 SGHAT, CDR2 FQNNGV. The CDR3 is 12 residues long.

The V and J genes are TRBV9 and TRBJ2-1; TRBD2 might be the D (6 bases). V lost 3 bases and J 0 bases, leaving 13 bases between the germline ends. The CDR3 totals 16 residues. The V gene's germline CDR1 is SGDLS and CDR2 YYNGEE. The CDR3 region has the DNA TGTGCCAGCAGCGGGAGCGGGCAGAGCTCCTACAATGAGCAGTTCTTC. It is translated as CASSGSGQSSYNEQFF.

This clone came up once. The CDR3 is CAWMAEGVGEQFF. The CDR3 nucleotides are TGTGCCTGGATGGCGGAGGGTGTAGGGGAGCAGTTCTTC. This rearrangement joins TRBV30 to TRBJ2-1, with a possible D match to TRBD2 (6 bases). CDR3 size: 13 residues. In germline, CDR1 is GTSNPN, CDR2 SVGIG (reference sequence). The ends were cut back, 4 bases at V and 10 bases at J, with 17 bases in the middle.